The 14 T cell receptor beta chains in this list originate from one sample, sequenced in a study of blood T cells in healthy people across ages. A second 7 to 11 cycle PCR used barcoded and J-beta primers. TCRdb used MiXCR to reprocess the 5' RACE reads, holding one entry per CDR3 protein. The sample includes hundreds of thousands of distinct CDR3 sequences, under 30% of them seen just once. Material: blood. All receptors derive from a woman aged 80 or older in good health.

This rearrangement joins TRBV11-2 to TRBJ1-3, with 10 bases lining up with TRBD1. V shed 3 bases, J shed 0 bases, and the junction held 11 bases outside the gene matches. Looked up from germline, CDR1 is SGHAT and CDR2 is FQNNGV. The CDR3 is 19 residues long. In nucleotides, the CDR3 is TGTGCCAGCAGCTTCTCCGGGACAGGGGCCTATAACTCTGGAAACACCATATATTTT. This gives the protein CASSFSGTGAYNSGNTIYF.

Comment on this clonotype: Just one base apart from a much larger clone, this may be a read error. This chain links TRBV6-1 with TRBJ1-2; D is perhaps TRBD1 (5 bases). Germline lookup yields CDR1 MNHNS and CDR2 SASEGT. The length of the CDR3 is 13 residues. This CDR3 reads CASREAQGYGYTF. The CDR3 DNA reads as TGTGCCAGCAGGGAAGCGCAGGGCTATGGCTACACCTTC.

As concerns this clonotype: The germline gene is not matched at one end of the junction; a read error may be the cause. This chain uses TRBV7-2 with TRBJ1-2; tentatively, D is TRBD1 (5 bases). Germline V gene data show CDR1 as SGHTA and CDR2 as FQGNSA. This CDR3 region has 13 residues. The DNA of the CDR3 is TGTGCCGGCAGCTTAACTGGGGGGGGAGGCTACACCTTC. Residues: CAGSLTGGGGYTF.

This chain links TRBV2 with TRBJ1-2, with TRBD1 matching 10 bases. This CDR3 has 14 amino acids. V shed 3 bases, J shed 4 bases, and the junction held 2 bases outside the gene matches. The germline CDR1 and CDR2 sequences are SNHLY and FYNNEI. The CDR3 reads CASSDRQGAYGYTF. The CDR3, as DNA: TGTGCCAGCAGTGATCGACAGGGGGCCTATGGCTACACCTTC.

The chain links TRBV12-3 or TRBV12-4 to TRBJ1-5; 11 nucleotides align to TRBD1. Germline trimming cut 3 bases from V and 9 bases from J; bases unmatched to any gene: 10. There are 16 residues in the CDR3. DNA for the CDR3: TGTGCCAGCAGTTTGGGGAATTCCGGGACAGGGGGGCCCCAGCATTTT. The encoded protein is CASSLGNSGTGGPQHF.

The V call is TRBV5-1, the J call TRBJ1-5; 7 nucleotides agree with TRBD1. CDR3 length: 16 residues. Germline V lookup: CDR1 SGHRS, CDR2 YFSETQ. The V segment lost 1 base and the J segment 1 base; nucleotides outside the gene matches: 5. This CDR3 reads CASSLTDRASNQPQHF. Written as DNA, the CDR3 is TGCGCCAGCAGCTTGACTGACAGGGCCAGCAATCAGCCCCAGCATTTT.

This clonotype was recorded many times. The CDR3 DNA follows: TGCGCCAGCAGCTTGGGTAGCGGGGGGGCTCGTCACACAGATACGCAGTATTTT. It translates to CASSLGSGGARHTDTQYF. The rearrangement uses TRBV5-1 and TRBJ2-3; TRBD2 matches 11 bases. V shed 0 bases, J shed 2 bases, and the junction held 8 bases outside the gene matches. Germline lookup yields CDR1 SGHRS and CDR2 YFSETQ. The CDR3 loop spans 18 amino acids.

This chain uses TRBV6-2 or TRBV6-3 with TRBJ2-2; D is undetermined. Germline loops: CDR1 MNHEY, CDR2 SVGEGT. The length of the CDR3 is 13 residues. V shed 8 bases and J shed 4 bases, with 11 bases lying between them. The CDR3 nucleotides read TGTGCCAGCCGGGCCCCCAGCACCGGGGAGCTGTTTTTT. This gives the protein CASRAPSTGELFF.

The table lists this clonotype with many counts. V gene TRBV13 combines with J gene TRBJ1-4; D call uncertain. The CDR3 sequence is 17 residues long. Germline lookup yields CDR1 PRHDT and CDR2 FYEKMQ (reference sequence). Trimming cost V 5 bases and J 0 bases, with 16 bases left between them. DNA of the CDR3: TGTGCCAGCAGCGCCGGAGTAGGTGGTGCAACTAATGAAAAACTGTTTTTT. It translates to CASSAGVGGATNEKLFF. Complete variable domain (other parts from reference TRBV13 and TRBJ1-4): AAGVIQSPRHLIKEKRETATLKCYPIPRHDTVYWYQQGPGQDPQFLISFYEKMQSDKGSIPDRFSAQQFSDYHSELNMSSLELGDSALYFCASSAGVGGATNEKLFFGSGTQLSVL.

The chain joins TRBV6-5 to TRBJ1-1; D not certain. The CDR3 is 14 amino acids. V was trimmed by 7 bases and J by 5 bases, leaving 17 bases between them. Germline CDR1 and CDR2: MNHEY and SVGAGI. The CDR3 region has the DNA TGTGCCAGCACTCAGACGGGGATGGGGACTGAAGCTTTCTTT. Its translation: CASTQTGMGTEAFF.

The chain joins TRBV7-9 to TRBJ1-2; D is possibly TRBD1 (6 bases). Germline V lookup: CDR1 SEHNR, CDR2 FQNEAQ (reference sequence). This CDR3 has 13 residues. Trimming cost V 4 bases and J 8 bases, with 14 bases left between them. In nucleotides, the CDR3 is TGTGCCAGCAGCTCCCGGGGGGCCGAGGGCTACACCTTC. Translated: CASSSRGAEGYTF.

The table lists this clonotype with many counts. The chain has TRBV6-1 and TRBJ2-4, with unresolved D. Germline values: CDR1 MNHNS, CDR2 SASEGT. The CDR3 sequence is 13 residues long. V was cut by 4 bases and J by 3 bases, with 7 bases left in between. The CDR3 is CASSVNGKNIQYF. The DNA of the CDR3 is TGTGCCAGCAGTGTTAATGGCAAAAACATTCAGTACTTC.

This chain joins TRBV9 and TRBJ2-1, with 9 bases identical to TRBD2. The DNA end lines up better with TRBJ2-7; the J call may be wrong. Germline V lookup: CDR1 SGDLS, CDR2 YYNGEE. This CDR3 spans 16 amino acids. CDR3 nucleotide sequence: TGTGCCAGCAGCGTGCAAGCGGGGGGCTCCTACAATGAGCAGTACTTC. Translation gives CASSVQAGGSYNEQYF.

This clonotype was seen many times. The chain recombines TRBV29-1 with TRBJ2-7; tentatively, D is TRBD2 (7 bases). The germline V gene encodes CDR1 SQVTM and CDR2 ANQGSEA. V shed 0 bases and J shed 4 bases, with 13 bases lying between them. CDR3 length equals 14 residues. CDR3 sequence: CSVEEAGARYEQYF. CDR3 sequence (DNA): TGCAGCGTTGAAGAGGCGGGGGCGCGGTACGAGCAGTACTTC.